Listed here are 5 T cell receptor beta chains from one sample, sequenced in a study of identical twins. TCRdb re-derived calls from the 5' RACE reads in MiXCR, one entry per CDR3 protein. The table has under 300,000 distinct CDR3 sequences, 6% to 7% seen once. These sequences were also reported in another study, on T cells expressing NK-cell markers.

The source material was CD8+ T cells sorted from blood. The receptor set was obtained from a woman younger than 30 in good health.

This clonotype was picked up many times. The rearrangement joins TRBV12-3 or TRBV12-4 to TRBJ1-2; D unresolved. The CDR3 covers 13 residues. V was clipped by 3 bases and J by 2 bases, with 7 bases between them. CDR3: CASSFAGNYGYTF. The CDR3 nucleotides read TGTGCCAGCAGTTTCGCAGGAAACTATGGCTACACCTTC.

The sample holds a few counts of this clonotype. The V gene is TRBV20-1, the J gene TRBJ2-1; D unresolved. Germline loops: CDR1 DFQATT, CDR2 SNEGSKA (reference sequence). Trimming left V 1 base short and J 10 bases short, with 8 bases between. The CDR3 sequence is 11 residues long. Here the CDR3 reads CSARAPREQFF. The CDR3 DNA follows: TGCAGTGCTAGAGCCCCCCGCGAGCAGTTCTTC.

This clonotype occurred many times. This sequence joins TRBV29-1 and TRBJ2-3, with TRBD2 matching over 11 bases. The CDR3 has 14 residues. Per the germline V gene, CDR1 is SQVTM and CDR2 is ANQGSEA. Losses at the gene ends were 3 bases for V and 4 bases for J; bases not matched to a gene: 3. CDR3 nucleotides: TGCAGCGTTGAGGGGACTAGCGGAGCAGATACGCAGTATTTT. Its protein product is CSVEGTSGADTQYF.

This clonotype was found once. This rearrangement joins TRBV19 to TRBJ2-1, with D perhaps TRBD1 (5 bases). The CDR3 consists of 15 residues. The germline gives CDR1 LNHDA, CDR2 SQIVND (reference sequence). Trimming cost V 4 bases and J 5 bases, with 15 bases left between them. CDR3 in DNA: TGTGCCAGTAGTACCCCGCTGGGGCAGCACAATGAGCAGTTCTTC. Residues: CASSTPLGQHNEQFF.

This clonotype came up a few times. The chain combines TRBV6-5 with TRBJ1-1; D remains ambiguous. Trimming removed 2 bases at V and 7 bases at J, with 8 bases between. The CDR3 spans 12 residues. Germline V gene data show CDR1 as MNHEY and CDR2 as SVGAGI. In nucleotides, the CDR3 is TGTGCCAGCAGTTACGACCGCGTTGAAGCTTTCTTT. This codes for CASSYDRVEAFF.